The 32 T cell receptor beta chains given below trace back to one sample, sequenced in a study of T cell responses to AZD1222 COVID-19 vaccine. The method was immunoSEQ multiplex PCR; TCRdb's version includes in-frame clones alone and lacks a portion of them. The repertoire includes about 140,000 clones, roughly 91% of them detected once, and roughly 6% sits in the top ten. The sequences come from peripheral blood, collected 28 days after the second AZD1222 dose. The receptors derive from an adult who received the AZD1222 COVID-19 vaccine.

This clone was observed a few times. The rearrangement links TRBV10-1 to TRBJ2-1; 9 bases fit TRBD1. Germline V gives CDR1 WNHNN, CDR2 SYGVQD (reference sequence). The CDR3 spans 14 residues. V gave up 2 bases and J gave up 7 bases; unmatched junction bases: 3. CDR3 sequence: CASSEPGTGNEQFF. The CDR3, as DNA: TGCGCCAGCAGTGAGCCCGGGACAGGGAATGAGCAGTTCTTC.

The chain couples TRBV6-1 to TRBJ2-2, with unresolved D. Germline values: CDR1 MNHNS, CDR2 SASEGT. The CDR3 is made up of 14 amino acids. Trimming shortened V by 2 bases and J by 5 bases, and 9 bases separated the two germline ends. Here the CDR3 reads CASSEYRKTGELFF. As DNA, the CDR3 is TGTGCCAGCAGTGAATATAGGAAAACCGGGGAGCTGTTTTTT.

The gene calls are TRBV18 and TRBJ1-3; D uncertain. In germline, CDR1 is KGHSH, CDR2 LQKENI. CDR3 length equals 13 residues. V shed 4 bases and J shed 4 bases, with 8 bases lying between them. The CDR3 sequence: CASSRGSGNTIYF. The DNA for the CDR3 is TGTGCCAGCTCACGAGGCAGCGGAAACACCATATATTTT. The full variable domain, completed using reference TRBV18 and TRBJ1-3, is NAGVMQNPRHLVRRRGQEARLRCSPMKGHSHVYWYRQLPEEGLKFMVYLQKENIIDESGMPKERFSAEFPKEGPSILRIQQVVRGDSAAYFCASSRGSGNTIYFGEGSWLTVV.

J is TRBJ1-4 and V is TRBV6-1; D perhaps matches TRBD1 (6 bases). V gave up 1 base and J gave up 7 bases, with 13 bases separating them. The CDR3 sequence is 15 residues long. Germline V gives CDR1 MNHNS, CDR2 SASEGT. The CDR3 sequence: CASSEVRAGAEKLFF. DNA for the CDR3: TGTGCCAGCAGTGAAGTTAGAGCAGGGGCTGAAAAACTGTTTTTT.

The chain recombines TRBV10-3 with TRBJ2-1, with 9 bases fitting TRBD2. Trimming cost V 4 bases and J 7 bases; bases outside gene matches: 8. The CDR3 runs 15 residues. The germline gives CDR1 ENHRY, CDR2 SYGVKD. CDR3 sequence reads: CAISVREGFKNEQFF. The CDR3 bases are TGTGCCATCAGTGTGCGGGAGGGATTTAAGAATGAGCAGTTCTTC.

The genes are TRBV28 and TRBJ1-2; D gene ambiguous. Germline CDR1 reads MDHEN; CDR2 reads SYDVKM. V was trimmed by 7 bases and J by 0 bases, leaving 9 bases between them. The CDR3 length is 13 residues. This chain's CDR3 is CASTPYPNYGYTF. DNA of the CDR3: TGTGCCAGCACCCCGTACCCTAACTATGGCTACACCTTC.

The chain has TRBV4-1 and TRBJ1-4; 8 bases line up with TRBD1. The V segment lost 0 bases and the J segment 6 bases; nucleotides outside the gene matches: 3. The CDR3 is 15 residues long. Germline CDR1 and CDR2: MGHRA and YSYEKL. CDR3 in amino acids: CASSQETGGDEKLFF. CDR3 coding DNA: TGCGCCAGCAGCCAAGAAACAGGGGGGGATGAAAAACTGTTTTTT.

The genes are TRBV5-1 and TRBJ2-7; D gene ambiguous. Germline lookup yields CDR1 SGHRS and CDR2 YFSETQ. The CDR3 totals 14 residues. The germline V and J ends were trimmed by 0 bases and 5 bases, with 12 bases remaining between them. This CDR3 is CASSLEGFKNEQYF. CDR3 bases: TGCGCCAGCAGCTTGGAGGGATTTAAGAACGAGCAGTACTTC.

The chain has TRBV19 and TRBJ2-7, with D hard to call. The CDR3 runs 13 residues. Germline values: CDR1 LNHDA, CDR2 SQIVND (reference sequence). Trimming removed 4 bases from V and 1 base from J, with 8 bases in between. CDR3 in DNA: TGTGCCAGTAGTAAACCTGGATCCTACGAGCAGTACTTC. This codes for CASSKPGSYEQYF.

The chain carries TRBV7-6 and TRBJ2-7; TRBD2 might be the D (6 bases). V was shortened by 5 bases and J by 3 bases, with 8 bases between the two germline ends. CDR3 length equals 12 residues. Looked up from germline, CDR1 is SGHVS and CDR2 is FNYEAQ. CDR3 residues: CASSPTSYEQYF. CDR3 DNA sequence: TGTGCCAGCAGCCCGACTAGCTACGAGCAGTACTTC. Based on the CDR3 plus reference TRBV7-6 and TRBJ2-7, the full variable domain is GAGVSQSPRYKVTKRGQDVALRCDPISGHVSLYWYRQALGQGPEFLTYFNYEAQQDKSGLPNDRFSAERPEGSISTLTIQRTEQRDSAMYRCASSPTSYEQYFGPGTRLTVT.

This clone showed up just once. In DNA, the CDR3 is TGCGCCAGCAGCCCAATGGGAGGGGCTCTCACCGGGGAGCTGTTTTTT. Protein product: CASSPMGGALTGELFF. J is TRBJ2-2 and V is TRBV5-1; TRBD2 matches at 7 bases. Germline CDR1 and CDR2: SGHRS and YFSETQ. This CDR3 is 16 amino acids long. V lost 4 bases, J lost 4 bases, and 10 bases stayed unmatched.

The chain joins TRBV18 to TRBJ2-3; D call uncertain. Between the trimmed V and J ends, which lost 10 bases and 2 bases, there was a span of 13 bases. From germline, CDR1 is KGHSH and CDR2 LQKENI. The CDR3 length is 13 residues. CDR3 sequence reads: CATRVGLTDTQYF. The CDR3 DNA is TGTGCCACCCGCGTCGGTCTCACAGATACGCAGTATTTT.

CDR3 nucleotide sequence: TGTGCCAGCAGCACGGACAGGGGCTATGGCTACACCTTC. Amino acid sequence: CASSTDRGYGYTF. The chain combines TRBV7-2 with TRBJ1-2; the match to TRBD1 covers 9 bases. The CDR3 is 13 amino acids. The ends lost 5 bases at V and 4 bases at J; junction bases unmatched: 2. CDR1 and CDR2 from the germline V gene are SGHTA and FQGNSA.

The rearrangement joins TRBV19 to TRBJ1-2; D remains ambiguous. V shed 5 bases and J shed 4 bases, with 5 bases lying between them. The germline V gene has CDR1 LNHDA and CDR2 SQIVND (reference sequence). The CDR3 runs to 11 residues. The CDR3 reads CASSEIYGYTF. As DNA, the CDR3 is TGTGCCAGTAGTGAGATCTATGGCTACACCTTC.

This rearrangement joins TRBV6-6 to TRBJ1-2; 8 bases line up with TRBD1. The germline V gene has CDR1 MNHNY and CDR2 SVGAGI (reference sequence). The CDR3 length is 15 residues. V lost 5 bases and J lost 4; bases outside the gene matches: 9. The CDR3 bases are TGTGCCAGCAGTCCAGCGGACAGGGCGAGCTATGGCTACACCTTC. Protein product: CASSPADRASYGYTF.

The V call is TRBV3-1 (or the pseudogene TRBV3-2), the J call TRBJ1-5; D remains ambiguous. V was pared by 1 base and J by 3 bases, with 4 bases between. The germline CDR1 and CDR2 sequences are LGHDT and YNNKEL (reference sequence). The CDR3 has 13 residues. The CDR3 bases are TGTGCCAGCAGCCAAGGGCACAATCAGCCCCAGCATTTT. It yields the protein CASSQGHNQPQHF.

The chain links TRBV4-3 to TRBJ1-2; D not certain. The CDR3 totals 17 residues. The germline V and J ends were trimmed by 1 base and 1 base, with 16 bases remaining between them. CDR1 is LGHNA, CDR2 YSLEER, per germline. The CDR3 nucleotides read TGCGCCAGCAGCCAAGCCCCTCGTACAGCGAGTAACTATGGCTACACCTTC. It specifies CASSQAPRTASNYGYTF.

This sequence joins TRBV5-1 and TRBJ2-1; weak D call: TRBD1 (5 bases). The CDR3 runs 16 residues. Germline lookup yields CDR1 SGHRS and CDR2 YFSETQ. The V end was cut by 0 bases, the J end by 1 base, with 11 bases between. The CDR3 spells CASSLVRSGSYNEQFF. CDR3 DNA: TGCGCCAGCAGCTTGGTAAGGTCAGGGTCCTACAATGAGCAGTTCTTC.

The genes are TRBV24-1 and TRBJ2-5, with 8 bases that match TRBD2. Germline V gene sequence: CDR1 KGHDR, CDR2 SFDVKD. The length of the CDR3 is 19 residues. The V segment lost 2 bases and the J segment 1 base; nucleotides outside the gene matches: 14. Written as DNA, the CDR3 is TGTGCCACCAGTGATTCCGGGACAAGGACTAGCTGGGTCCAAGAGACCCAGTACTTC. As protein: CATSDSGTRTSWVQETQYF.

This chain links TRBV27 with TRBJ2-1, with 7 bases aligning to TRBD1. Germline values: CDR1 MNHEY, CDR2 SMNVEV (reference sequence). The CDR3 runs 17 residues. Trimming at V came to 2 bases and at J to 0 bases, leaving 7 bases not matched to a gene. The CDR3 spells CASSLMTGLSSYNEQFF. CDR3 coding DNA: TGTGCCAGCAGTTTAATGACAGGGCTGAGCTCCTACAATGAGCAGTTCTTC.

V and J are TRBV5-8 and TRBJ2-2; 7 bases line up with TRBD1. From germline, CDR1 is SGHTS and CDR2 YDEGEE. This CDR3 has 15 residues. V gave up 3 bases and J gave up 1 base; unmatched junction bases: 3. The CDR3 here is CASSSQGWNTGELFF. CDR3 nucleotides: TGTGCCAGCAGCTCACAGGGGTGGAACACCGGGGAGCTGTTTTTT.

This chain links TRBV5-1 with TRBJ2-3, with 9 bases lining up with TRBD1. Germline CDR1 and CDR2: SGHRS and YFSETQ. There are 16 residues in the CDR3. Unmatched junction bases numbered 9, after V lost 4 bases and J lost 3 bases. This chain's CDR3 is CASSPGTGTVTDTQYF. The CDR3 DNA reads as TGCGCCAGCAGCCCTGGGACAGGGACGGTGACAGATACGCAGTATTTT.

The V gene is TRBV13, the J gene TRBJ2-3; D is possibly TRBD2 (5 bases). The CDR3 runs 14 residues. Trimming stripped 5 bases from V and 4 bases from J, with 13 bases between. Germline loops: CDR1 PRHDT, CDR2 FYEKMQ (reference sequence). The CDR3 here is CASSAGGLADTQYF. Written as DNA, the CDR3 is TGTGCCAGCAGCGCGGGCGGGTTGGCAGATACGCAGTATTTT.

The chain joins TRBV5-6 to TRBJ2-5; no definite D call. V lost 1 base and J 4 bases, leaving 17 bases between the germline ends. This CDR3 spans 16 amino acids. Per germline, CDR1 SGHDT and CDR2 YYEEEE. CDR3 nucleotide sequence: TGTGCCAGCAGCTTGCGATTCTCTGGAGAGCGAGAGACCCAGTACTTC. Amino acid sequence: CASSLRFSGERETQYF. Filled out from reference TRBV5-6 and TRBJ2-5, the complete variable domain reads DAGVTQSPTHLIKTRGQQVTLRCSPKSGHDTVSWYQQALGQGPQFIFQYYEEEERQRGNFPDRFSGHQFPNYSSELNVNALLLGDSALYLCASSLRFSGERETQYFGPGTRLLVL.

This sequence joins TRBV2 and TRBJ2-3, with D perhaps TRBD2 (6 bases). From germline, CDR1 is SNHLY and CDR2 FYNNEI. V gave up 6 bases and J gave up 2 bases, with 15 bases separating them. The CDR3 has 15 amino acids. CDR3 loop: CASSQRAFDTDTQYF. The CDR3 DNA is TGTGCCAGCAGCCAGCGGGCCTTCGACACAGATACGCAGTATTTT.

J is TRBJ2-1 and V is TRBV7-3; TRBD1 is a possible D gene (5 bases). CDR3 length: 15 amino acids. Per the germline V gene, CDR1 is SGHTA and CDR2 is FQGTGA. V lost 2 bases and J 3 bases, leaving 11 bases between the germline ends. In DNA form, the CDR3 reads TGTGCCAGCAGCTTATATGGGGCTGGCTACAATGAGCAGTTCTTC. This gives the protein CASSLYGAGYNEQFF.

The rearrangement joins TRBV19 to TRBJ2-7; 12 bases match TRBD2. CDR3 length: 15 amino acids. The V segment lost 4 bases and the J segment 4 bases; nucleotides outside the gene matches: 5. Germline assignment: CDR1 LNHDA and CDR2 SQIVND (reference sequence). The CDR3 sequence: CASSSILAGGYEQYF. The CDR3 DNA is TGTGCCAGTAGTAGCATACTAGCGGGAGGTTACGAGCAGTACTTC. Using reference TRBV19 and TRBJ2-7 for the parts outside the CDR3, the full variable domain is DGGITQSPKYLFRKEGQNVTLSCEQNLNHDAMYWYRQDPGQGLRLIYYSQIVNDFQKGDIAEGYSVSREKKESFPLTVTSAQKNPTAFYLCASSSILAGGYEQYFGPGTRLTVT.

The rearrangement joins TRBV25-1 to TRBJ2-1; D is uncertain. Looked up from germline, CDR1 is MGHDK and CDR2 is SYGVNS. Trimming left V 5 bases short and J 0 bases short, with 8 bases between. CDR3 length: 14 residues. The CDR3: CASSRASSYNEQFF. CDR3 nucleotides: TGTGCCAGCAGTAGGGCGAGCTCCTACAATGAGCAGTTCTTC.

This chain links TRBV27 with TRBJ2-5; 10 bases fit TRBD2. Per germline, CDR1 MNHEY and CDR2 SMNVEV (reference sequence). CDR3 length: 15 amino acids. V shed 6 bases, J shed 2 bases, and the junction held 6 bases outside the gene matches. The DNA of the CDR3 is TGTGCCAGCAGACTCAGCGGGGGGGGACAAGAGACCCAGTACTTC. This encodes CASRLSGGGQETQYF.

The CDR3 here is CASSITSGPQGPQHF. The CDR3 DNA follows: TGTGCCAGTAGTATCACATCCGGGCCCCAAGGGCCCCAGCATTTT. The chain combines TRBV19 with TRBJ1-5; no firm D call. The CDR3 is made up of 15 amino acids. Trimming took off 3 bases at V and 9 bases at J, with 18 bases between the two ends. Germline CDR1 is LNHDA and CDR2 is SQIVND (reference sequence).

This chain connects TRBV28 to TRBJ2-7; 12 nucleotides agree with TRBD2. CDR1 is MDHEN and CDR2 is SYDVKM in the germline V gene. The CDR3 runs 15 residues. The V gene end was trimmed by 0 bases and the J gene end by 6 bases; junction bases not matched to a gene: 3. In nucleotides, the CDR3 is TGTGCCAGCAGTTTATGGACTAGCGGGAGATCCGAGCAGTACTTC. Amino acid sequence: CASSLWTSGRSEQYF.

This chain uses TRBV4-2 with TRBJ1-6, with 8 positions matching TRBD1. The CDR3 contains 14 residues. With 7 bases clipped from V and 8 bases from J, the junction kept 7 bases outside the gene matches. Germline CDR1 is LGHNA and CDR2 is YNFKEQ. The CDR3 DNA reads TGTGCCAGCAACCGAGGACAGGGAGATTCACCCCTCCACTTT. It encodes CASNRGQGDSPLHF.